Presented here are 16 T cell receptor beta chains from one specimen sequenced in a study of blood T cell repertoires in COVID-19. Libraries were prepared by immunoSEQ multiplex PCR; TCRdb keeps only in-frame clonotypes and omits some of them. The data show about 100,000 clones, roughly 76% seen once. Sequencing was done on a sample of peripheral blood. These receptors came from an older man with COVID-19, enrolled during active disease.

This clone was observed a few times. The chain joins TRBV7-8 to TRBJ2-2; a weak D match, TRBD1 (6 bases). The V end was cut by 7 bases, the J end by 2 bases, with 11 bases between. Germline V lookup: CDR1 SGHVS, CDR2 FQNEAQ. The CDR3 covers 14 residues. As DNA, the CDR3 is TGTGCCAGCAAGAGGACAGAAAACACCGGGGAGCTGTTTTTT. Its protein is CASKRTENTGELFF.

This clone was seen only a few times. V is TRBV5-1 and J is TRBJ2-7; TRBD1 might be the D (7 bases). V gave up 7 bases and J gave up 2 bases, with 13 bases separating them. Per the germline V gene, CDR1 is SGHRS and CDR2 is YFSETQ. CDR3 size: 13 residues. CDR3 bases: TGCGCCAGCCGCGGGACAGCAACCTACGAGCAGTACTTC. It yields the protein CASRGTATYEQYF.

The CDR3 region has the DNA TGCGCCAGCAGCCCGTCGGGACTTACCAATTCACCCCTCCACTTT. It encodes CASSPSGLTNSPLHF. The gene calls are TRBV4-3 and TRBJ1-6, with D tentatively TRBD1 (5 bases). Germline values: CDR1 LGHNA, CDR2 YSLEER. The V end lost 4 bases, the J end lost 7 bases, and 14 bases lay between the germline ends. The CDR3 sequence is 15 residues long.

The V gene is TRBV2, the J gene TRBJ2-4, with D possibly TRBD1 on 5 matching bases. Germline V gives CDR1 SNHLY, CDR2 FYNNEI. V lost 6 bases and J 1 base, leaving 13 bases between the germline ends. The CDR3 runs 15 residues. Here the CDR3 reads CASSLGQEAKNIQYF. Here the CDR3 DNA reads TGTGCCAGCAGCCTGGGGCAGGAGGCCAAAAACATTCAGTACTTC.

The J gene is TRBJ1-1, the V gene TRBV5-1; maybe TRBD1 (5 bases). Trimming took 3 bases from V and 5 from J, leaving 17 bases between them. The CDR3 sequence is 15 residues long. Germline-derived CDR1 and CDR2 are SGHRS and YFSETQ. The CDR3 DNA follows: TGCGCCAGCAGCTCCTCAGTCGGGGGGTGGACTGAAGCTTTCTTT. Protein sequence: CASSSSVGGWTEAFF.

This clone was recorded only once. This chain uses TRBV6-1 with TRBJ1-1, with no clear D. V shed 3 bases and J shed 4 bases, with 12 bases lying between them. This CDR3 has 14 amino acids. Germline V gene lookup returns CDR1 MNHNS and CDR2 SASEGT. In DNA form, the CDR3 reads TGTGCCAGCAGTGACCTCCGCAGGCCCACTGAAGCTTTCTTT. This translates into CASSDLRRPTEAFF.

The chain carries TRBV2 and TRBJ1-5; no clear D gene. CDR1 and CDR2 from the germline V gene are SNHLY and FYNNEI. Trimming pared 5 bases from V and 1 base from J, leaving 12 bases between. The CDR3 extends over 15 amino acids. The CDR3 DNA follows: TGTGCCAGCAGTTACAGCCAATCGAGCAATCAGCCCCAGCATTTT. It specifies CASSYSQSSNQPQHF.

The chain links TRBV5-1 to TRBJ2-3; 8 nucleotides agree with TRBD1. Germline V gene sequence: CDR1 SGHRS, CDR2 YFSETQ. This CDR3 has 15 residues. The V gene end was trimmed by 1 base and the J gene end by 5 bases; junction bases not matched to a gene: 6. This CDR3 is CASSLSGGQGDTQYF. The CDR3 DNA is TGCGCCAGCAGCTTGTCAGGGGGCCAGGGAGATACGCAGTATTTT.

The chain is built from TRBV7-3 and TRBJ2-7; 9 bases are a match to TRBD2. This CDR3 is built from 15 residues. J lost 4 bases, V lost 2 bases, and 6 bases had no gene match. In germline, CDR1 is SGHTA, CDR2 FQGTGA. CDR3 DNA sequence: TGTGCCAGCAGCTTATCCGCGGGAGGGCCTTACGAGCAGTACTTC. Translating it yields CASSLSAGGPYEQYF.

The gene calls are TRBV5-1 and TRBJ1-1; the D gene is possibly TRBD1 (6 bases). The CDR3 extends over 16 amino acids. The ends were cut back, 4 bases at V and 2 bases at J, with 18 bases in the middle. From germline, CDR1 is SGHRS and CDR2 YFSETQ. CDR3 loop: CASSASGNRVNTEAFF. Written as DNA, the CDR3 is TGCGCCAGCAGCGCAAGTGGAAACAGGGTTAACACTGAAGCTTTCTTT.

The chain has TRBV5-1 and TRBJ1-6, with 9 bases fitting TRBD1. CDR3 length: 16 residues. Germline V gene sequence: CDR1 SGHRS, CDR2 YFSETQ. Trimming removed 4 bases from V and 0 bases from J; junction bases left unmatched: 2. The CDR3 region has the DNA TGCGCCAGCAGCGAGGACAGGGGCTCCTATAATTCACCCCTCCACTTT. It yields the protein CASSEDRGSYNSPLHF.

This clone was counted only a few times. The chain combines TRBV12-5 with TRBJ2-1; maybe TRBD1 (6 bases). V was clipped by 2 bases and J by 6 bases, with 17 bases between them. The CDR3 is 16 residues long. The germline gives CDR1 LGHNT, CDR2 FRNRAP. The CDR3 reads CASGLNAGERVNEQFF. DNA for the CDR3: TGTGCTAGTGGTTTGAACGCAGGGGAAAGGGTCAATGAGCAGTTCTTC.

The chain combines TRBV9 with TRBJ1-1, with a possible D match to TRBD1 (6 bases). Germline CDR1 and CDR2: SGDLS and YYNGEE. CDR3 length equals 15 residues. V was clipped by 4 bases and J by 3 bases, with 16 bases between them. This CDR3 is CASSTTGLVHTEAFF. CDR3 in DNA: TGTGCCAGCAGCACTACAGGGTTGGTCCACACTGAAGCTTTCTTT.

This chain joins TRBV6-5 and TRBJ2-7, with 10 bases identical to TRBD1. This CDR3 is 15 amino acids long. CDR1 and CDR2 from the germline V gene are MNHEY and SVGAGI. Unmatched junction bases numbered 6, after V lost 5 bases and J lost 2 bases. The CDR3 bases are TGTGCCAGCAGTCCAGGACAGGGGGACCCCTACGAGCAGTACTTC. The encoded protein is CASSPGQGDPYEQYF.

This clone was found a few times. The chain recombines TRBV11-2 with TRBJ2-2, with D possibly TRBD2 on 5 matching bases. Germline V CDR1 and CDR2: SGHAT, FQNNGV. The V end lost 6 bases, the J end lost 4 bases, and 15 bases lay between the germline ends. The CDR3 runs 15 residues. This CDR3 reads CASRNVDRGTGELFF. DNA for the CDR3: TGTGCCAGCAGAAATGTCGATCGGGGCACCGGGGAGCTGTTTTTT.

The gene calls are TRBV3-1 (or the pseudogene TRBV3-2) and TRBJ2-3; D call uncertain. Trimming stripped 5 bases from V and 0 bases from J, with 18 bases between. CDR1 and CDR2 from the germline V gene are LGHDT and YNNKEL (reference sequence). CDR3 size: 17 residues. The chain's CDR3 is CASSNHELRLSTDTQYF. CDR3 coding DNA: TGTGCCAGCAGCAACCACGAGTTGAGACTCAGCACAGATACGCAGTATTTT.